The 32 T cell receptor beta chains below come from one sample, sequenced in a study of control samples from healthy donors and cancer patients. Method: immunoSEQ multiplex PCR; TCRdb's copy keeps in-frame clones and lacks some. The repertoire holds 150,000 to 180,000 clones, over 90% seen once, with approximately 2.5% in the top ten. What was sequenced was blood. These receptors were taken from a man over 45 in good health.

The V and J genes are TRBV27 and TRBJ2-3; D ambiguous. The CDR3 is 16 amino acids. V was shortened by 6 bases and J by 2 bases, with 18 bases between the two germline ends. The germline CDR1 and CDR2 sequences are MNHEY and SMNVEV (reference sequence). CDR3 protein: CASSYIKGKNTDTQYF. DNA of the CDR3: TGTGCCAGCAGCTACATTAAAGGCAAGAACACAGATACGCAGTATTTT.

The rearrangement links TRBV5-6 to TRBJ2-7; TRBD1 matches 7 bases. CDR1 is SGHDT and CDR2 is YYEEEE in the germline V gene. J gave up 6 bases and V 1 base, and 4 bases lay outside the gene matches. There are 13 residues in the CDR3. CDR3 amino acids: CASSLSTGTEQYF. As DNA, the CDR3 is TGTGCCAGCAGCTTGTCGACAGGGACCGAGCAGTACTTC.

The chain carries TRBV10-1 and TRBJ2-1; 11 nucleotides line up with TRBD2. Germline trimming cut 6 bases from V and 6 bases from J; bases unmatched to any gene: 7. Germline V gene data show CDR1 as WNHNN and CDR2 as SYGVQD (reference sequence). The CDR3 runs to 15 residues. The CDR3 loop is CASSALAGAGNEQFF. CDR3 bases: TGCGCCAGCAGCGCACTAGCGGGAGCCGGCAATGAGCAGTTCTTC.

This clone was counted at least ten times. This chain connects TRBV7-6 to TRBJ2-1, with 13 bases aligning to TRBD2. Germline lookup yields CDR1 SGHVS and CDR2 FNYEAQ. V shed 4 bases, J shed 6 bases, and the junction held 6 bases outside the gene matches. This CDR3 has 16 amino acids. This CDR3 is CASSSRLAGGGNEQFF. Written as DNA, the CDR3 is TGTGCCAGCAGCTCGAGACTAGCGGGAGGTGGCAATGAGCAGTTCTTC.

The V and J genes are TRBV10-1 and TRBJ1-4; D not resolved. Germline CDR1 is WNHNN and CDR2 is SYGVQD (reference sequence). The CDR3 totals 15 residues. Deletions cut 4 bases from V and 0 bases from J, with 9 bases between. The CDR3: CASSAQAATNEKLFF. The CDR3 coding sequence is TGCGCCAGCAGTGCCCAGGCTGCAACTAATGAAAAACTGTTTTTT.

The chain combines TRBV5-1 with TRBJ2-7; D possibly corresponds to TRBD2 (6 bases). CDR1 and CDR2 (germline): SGHRS, YFSETQ. CDR3 length equals 15 residues. V was clipped by 0 bases and J by 2 bases, with 12 bases between them. CDR3 DNA sequence: TGCGCCAGCAGCTTGGTGGCTAGCGCTCCCTACGAGCAGTACTTC. This sequence encodes CASSLVASAPYEQYF.

The chain joins TRBV7-6 to TRBJ2-1; 12 nucleotides line up with TRBD2. CDR1 and CDR2 from the germline V gene are SGHVS and FNYEAQ. The ends lost 5 bases at V and 5 bases at J; junction bases unmatched: 13. There are 18 residues in the CDR3. Here the CDR3 DNA reads TGTGCCAGCAGCCCCCGCTCAGACCTAGCGGGAGGGGACAATGAGCAGTTCTTC. Protein sequence: CASSPRSDLAGGDNEQFF.

CDR3 sequence (DNA): TGTGCCAGCAGGAGGGGAGAAGAGACCCAGTACTTC. Amino acid sequence: CASRRGEETQYF. The V and J genes are TRBV2 and TRBJ2-5; tentatively, D is TRBD1 or TRBD2 (5 bases each). The CDR3 covers 12 residues. CDR1 and CDR2 from the germline V gene are SNHLY and FYNNEI. V dropped 6 bases and J dropped 3 bases, with 8 bases sitting between them.

The chain links TRBV28 to TRBJ1-1; D might be TRBD1 (6 bases). Germline V gene data show CDR1 as MDHEN and CDR2 as SYDVKM. Trimming took off 8 bases at V and 8 bases at J, with 18 bases between the two ends. The length of the CDR3 is 13 residues. The CDR3 coding sequence is TGTGCCAGCGAGACAGGACACCGCTCAGAAGCTTTCTTT. Translating gives CASETGHRSEAFF.

The gene calls are TRBV11-2 and TRBJ1-1, with a weak D call TRBD1 (5 bases). Germline V lookup: CDR1 SGHAT, CDR2 FQNNGV. The CDR3 totals 13 residues. The V and J ends lost 0 bases and 10 bases respectively, with 12 bases between them. The CDR3 region is CASSLERWGGAFF. CDR3 coding DNA: TGTGCCAGCAGCTTAGAGAGGTGGGGGGGAGCTTTCTTT.

V gene TRBV28 combines with J gene TRBJ1-3; D not resolved. CDR3 length: 13 amino acids. Germline V lookup: CDR1 MDHEN, CDR2 SYDVKM. The germline V and J ends were trimmed by 1 base and 0 bases, with 1 base remaining between them. In DNA, the CDR3 is TGTGCCAGCAGTTTATCCTCTGGAAACACCATATATTTT. Residues: CASSLSSGNTIYF.

This clone was recorded only once. The V and J genes are TRBV4-2 and TRBJ2-2; no clear D. Germline V gene data show CDR1 as LGHNA and CDR2 as YNFKEQ. This CDR3 contains 15 residues. The V end was cut by 0 bases, the J end by 1 base, with 6 bases between. The CDR3 bases are TGTGCCAGCAGCCAAGAATTAATGAACACCGGGGAGCTGTTTTTT. Its protein product is CASSQELMNTGELFF.

The V gene is TRBV6-5, the J gene TRBJ2-3, with no clear D. Germline lookup yields CDR1 MNHEY and CDR2 SVGAGI. Trimming removed 6 bases at V and 6 bases at J, with 10 bases between. CDR3 length: 12 amino acids. The CDR3 spells CASRGPLDTQYF. The CDR3 coding sequence is TGTGCCAGCAGAGGTCCCCTGGATACGCAGTATTTT.

The chain employs TRBV5-1 and TRBJ1-1, with 10 bases aligning to TRBD1. J lost 5 bases, V lost 5 bases, and 15 bases had no gene match. The CDR3 is made up of 17 amino acids. CDR1 is SGHRS, CDR2 YFSETQ, per germline. In nucleotides, the CDR3 is TGCGCCAGCAGAAGGGCTAGAGTCCGGGACAGGGGTACTGAAGCTTTCTTT. It translates to CASRRARVRDRGTEAFF.

The rearrangement joins TRBV27 to TRBJ2-7; the D is unclear. The germline CDR1 and CDR2 sequences are MNHEY and SMNVEV (reference sequence). V was pared by 0 bases and J by 5 bases, with 11 bases between. CDR3 length: 14 residues. CDR3 region: CASSLSGVFDEQYF. CDR3 in DNA: TGTGCCAGCAGTTTATCTGGAGTTTTTGACGAGCAGTACTTC.

This rearrangement joins TRBV18 to TRBJ1-6; no clear D. Trimming pared 5 bases from V and 11 bases from J, leaving 19 bases between. CDR3 length: 15 amino acids. Germline CDR1 reads KGHSH; CDR2 reads LQKENI. The CDR3 region is CASSTEAGPQTPLHF. The CDR3 region has the DNA TGTGCCAGCTCAACGGAGGCAGGACCACAGACACCCCTCCACTTT.

This chain connects TRBV7-9 to TRBJ2-1, with a weak D call TRBD1 (5 bases). V lost 4 bases and J 9 bases, leaving 13 bases between the germline ends. The V gene's germline CDR1 is SEHNR and CDR2 FQNEAQ (reference sequence). The CDR3 is 13 residues long. CDR3 sequence: CASSSVGVVEQFF. The CDR3 DNA sequence: TGTGCCAGCAGCTCCGTAGGGGTGGTTGAGCAGTTCTTC.

The genes are TRBV5-1 and TRBJ2-7; 12 bases match TRBD2. Germline CDR1 is SGHRS and CDR2 is YFSETQ. J gave up 3 bases and V 0 bases, and 4 bases lay outside the gene matches. The CDR3 has 16 amino acids. For the CDR3, the DNA is TGCGCCAGCAGCTTGGCTAGCGGGAGGGCTAACTACGAGCAGTACTTC. This encodes CASSLASGRANYEQYF.

The rearrangement uses TRBV29-1 and TRBJ1-2; D not certain. The germline V gene has CDR1 SQVTM and CDR2 ANQGSEA. V lost 7 bases, J lost 5 bases, and 20 bases lay in between. The CDR3 runs to 14 residues. CDR3 bases: TGCAGCGCCGCTGAAGGGAGGAGCGATTATGGCTACACCTTC. Its translation is CSAAEGRSDYGYTF.

The chain joins TRBV6-5 to TRBJ2-3; TRBD2 aligns across 8 bases. With V trimmed by 5 bases and J by 3 bases, 7 bases remained unmatched. The CDR3 runs 15 residues. Germline CDR1 reads MNHEY; CDR2 reads SVGAGI. The CDR3 bases are TGTGCCAGCAGTACGGGGGGGATTGGTACAGATACGCAGTATTTT. The encoded protein is CASSTGGIGTDTQYF.

The chain carries TRBV9 and TRBJ2-7; 11 bases match TRBD2. The CDR3 sequence is 18 residues long. J lost 1 base, V lost 4 bases, and 13 bases had no gene match. Germline V gives CDR1 SGDLS, CDR2 YYNGEE. The CDR3 DNA reads as TGTGCCAGCAGCCCACCCCCGACTAGCGGGGAATTTTCCTACGAGCAGTACTTC. Amino acids: CASSPPPTSGEFSYEQYF.

This chain uses TRBV3-1 (or the pseudogene TRBV3-2) with TRBJ2-4, with 11 bases that match TRBD2. The CDR3 length is 18 residues. After removal of 4 bases from V and 2 bases from J, the junction contained 10 bases not matched to a gene. Germline V gene sequence: CDR1 LGHDT, CDR2 YNNKEL (reference sequence). CDR3 amino acids: CASSLRSGRAVSKNIQYF. Here the CDR3 DNA reads TGTGCCAGCAGCCTGCGTAGCGGGAGGGCCGTGTCCAAAAACATTCAGTACTTC.

This chain connects TRBV19 to TRBJ1-5, with D unclear. Deletions cut 8 bases from V and 0 bases from J, with 14 bases between. Germline assignment: CDR1 LNHDA and CDR2 SQIVND (reference sequence). The CDR3 runs 15 residues. The CDR3 sequence is CASAGEIHSNQPQHF. In DNA form, the CDR3 reads TGTGCCAGTGCCGGGGAGATCCATAGCAATCAGCCCCAGCATTTT.

The rearrangement joins TRBV5-8 to TRBJ2-5; TRBD2 matches 10 bases. J was trimmed by 6 bases and V by 4 bases; bases with no gene match: 12. The CDR3 is made up of 16 amino acids. CDR1 SGHTS and CDR2 YDEGEE come from the germline V gene. The CDR3 loop is CASSPRASGSIKTQYF. The CDR3 region has the DNA TGTGCCAGCAGCCCTCGAGCTAGCGGGAGTATAAAGACCCAGTACTTC.

Notes on this clone: This specimen includes other DNA sequences encoding the same CDR3. The rearrangement links TRBV30 to TRBJ2-7; D is unresolved. The V gene lost 0 bases and the J gene lost 2 bases, with 8 bases spanning the gap. Germline values: CDR1 GTSNPN, CDR2 SVGIG (reference sequence). The CDR3 is made up of 13 amino acids. CDR3: CAWSVQGTYEQYF. The CDR3 DNA follows: TGTGCCTGGAGTGTTCAAGGAACCTACGAGCAGTACTTC.

This chain connects TRBV30 to TRBJ2-1, with a possible D match to TRBD2 (6 bases). The CDR3 is 15 amino acids. V was shortened by 0 bases and J by 4 bases, with 13 bases between the two germline ends. Germline assignment: CDR1 GTSNPN and CDR2 SVGIG (reference sequence). The chain's CDR3 is CAWSVRRGAYNEQFF. In DNA form, the CDR3 reads TGTGCCTGGAGTGTACGGCGGGGCGCATACAATGAGCAGTTCTTC.

V gene TRBV3-1 (or the pseudogene TRBV3-2) combines with J gene TRBJ1-4; 7 positions agree with TRBD1. Looked up from germline, CDR1 is LGHDT and CDR2 is YNNKEL (reference sequence). The CDR3 length is 15 residues. The V and J ends lost 4 bases and 2 bases, in that order; junction bases with no gene match: 4. The CDR3 sequence is CASSRLTGTNEKLFF. Written as DNA, the CDR3 is TGTGCCAGCAGCCGGTTGACAGGGACTAATGAAAAACTGTTTTTT.

This chain joins TRBV24-1 and TRBJ2-1; D remains ambiguous. The length of the CDR3 is 16 residues. Looked up from germline, CDR1 is KGHDR and CDR2 is SFDVKD. Trimming took 2 bases from V and 4 from J, leaving 14 bases between them. CDR3 coding DNA: TGTGCCACCAGTGATTCCAAGAAAGGGAAATACAATGAGCAGTTCTTC. Translating gives CATSDSKKGKYNEQFF.

The J gene is TRBJ1-1, the V gene TRBV3-1 (or the pseudogene TRBV3-2), with TRBD1 matching 7 bases. V lost 5 bases to trimming and J lost 1 base; unmatched junction nucleotides: 4. This CDR3 is built from 14 residues. Germline V gives CDR1 LGHDT, CDR2 YNNKEL (reference sequence). The CDR3 loop reads CASSYYRGNTEAFF. DNA for the CDR3: TGTGCCAGCAGCTATTACAGGGGGAACACTGAAGCTTTCTTT.

The gene calls are TRBV4-1 and TRBJ2-1; 13 nucleotides align to TRBD2. The germline CDR1 and CDR2 sequences are MGHRA and YSYEKL. V shed 3 bases, J shed 9 bases, and the junction held 11 bases outside the gene matches. This CDR3 contains 17 residues. CDR3 in amino acids: CASSHATSGRAYGEQFF. Here the CDR3 DNA reads TGCGCCAGCAGCCATGCTACTAGCGGGAGGGCCTATGGTGAGCAGTTCTTC.

This chain links TRBV5-1 with TRBJ2-7; the D gene is possibly TRBD1 (5 bases). Trimming took 0 bases from V and 0 from J, leaving 10 bases between them. Looked up from germline, CDR1 is SGHRS and CDR2 is YFSETQ. The CDR3 sequence is 15 residues long. The CDR3 region has the DNA TGCGCCAGCAGCTTGGGCCAGGGAAGCTCCTACGAGCAGTACTTC. Amino acid sequence: CASSLGQGSSYEQYF.

This sequence joins TRBV7-9 and TRBJ1-2, with D hard to call. This CDR3 comprises 13 residues. From germline, CDR1 is SEHNR and CDR2 FQNEAQ (reference sequence). The V gene lost 2 bases and the J gene lost 4 bases, with 8 bases spanning the gap. The CDR3 region has the DNA TGTGCCAGCAGCTTAACAGACACCTATGGCTACACCTTC. Amino acid sequence: CASSLTDTYGYTF. Full variable domain (missing parts from reference TRBV7-9 and TRBJ1-2): DTGVSQNPRHKITKRGQNVTFRCDPISEHNRLYWYRQTLGQGPEFLTYFQNEAQLEKSRLLSDRFSAERPKGSFSTLEIQRTEQGDSAMYLCASSLTDTYGYTFGSGTRLTVV.